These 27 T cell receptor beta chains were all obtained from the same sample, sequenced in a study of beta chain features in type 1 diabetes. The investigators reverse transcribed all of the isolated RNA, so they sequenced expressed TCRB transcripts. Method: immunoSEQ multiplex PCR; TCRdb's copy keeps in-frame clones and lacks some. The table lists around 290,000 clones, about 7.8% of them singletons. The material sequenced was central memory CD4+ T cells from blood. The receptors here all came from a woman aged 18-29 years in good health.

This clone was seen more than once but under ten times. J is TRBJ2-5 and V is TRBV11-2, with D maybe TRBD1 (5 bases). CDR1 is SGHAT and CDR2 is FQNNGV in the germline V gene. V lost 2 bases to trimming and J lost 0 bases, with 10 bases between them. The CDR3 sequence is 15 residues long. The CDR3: CASSLSRVNQETQYF. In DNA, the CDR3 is TGTGCCAGCAGCTTATCCAGGGTAAACCAAGAGACCCAGTACTTC.

CDR3 sequence (DNA): TGTGCCAGCAGTTCCGACAGGGCCCAGCCCCAGCATTTT. Protein: CASSSDRAQPQHF. J is TRBJ1-5 and V is TRBV6-6; 7 bases match TRBD1. CDR1 and CDR2 (germline): MNHNY, SVGAGI (reference sequence). V shed 4 bases and J 7 bases; nucleotides not matched to a gene: 4. The CDR3 spans 13 residues.

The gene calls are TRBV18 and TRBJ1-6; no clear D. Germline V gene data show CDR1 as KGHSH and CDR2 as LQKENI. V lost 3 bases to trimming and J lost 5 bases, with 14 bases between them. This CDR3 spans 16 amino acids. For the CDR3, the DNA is TGTGCCAGCTCACCTTCTGCGGCACAAGATAATTCACCCCTCCACTTT. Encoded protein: CASSPSAAQDNSPLHF.

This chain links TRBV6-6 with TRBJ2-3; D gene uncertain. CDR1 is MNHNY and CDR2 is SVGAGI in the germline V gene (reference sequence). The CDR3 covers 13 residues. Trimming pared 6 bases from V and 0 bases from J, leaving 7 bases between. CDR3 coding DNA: TGTGCCAGCAGGGGCCCCAGCACAGATACGCAGTATTTT. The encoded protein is CASRGPSTDTQYF.

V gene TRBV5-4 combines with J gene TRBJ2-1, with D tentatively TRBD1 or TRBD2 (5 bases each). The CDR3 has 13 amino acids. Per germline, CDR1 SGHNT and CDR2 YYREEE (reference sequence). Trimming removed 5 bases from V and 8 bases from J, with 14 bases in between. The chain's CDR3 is CASRRDLGDEQFF. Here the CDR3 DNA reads TGTGCCAGCAGACGGGACCTCGGGGATGAGCAGTTCTTC.

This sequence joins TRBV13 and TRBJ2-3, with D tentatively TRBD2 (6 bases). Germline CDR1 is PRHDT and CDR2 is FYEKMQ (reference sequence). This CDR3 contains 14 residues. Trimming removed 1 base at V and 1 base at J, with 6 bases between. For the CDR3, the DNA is TGTGCCAGCAGCTTAGCTAGCGGCACAGATACGCAGTATTTT. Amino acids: CASSLASGTDTQYF.

CDR3 amino acids: CASSPGGTQASYEQYF. The CDR3 bases are TGTGCCAGCAGCCCCGGCGGGACTCAGGCGTCCTACGAGCAGTACTTC. The chain links TRBV7-9 to TRBJ2-7, with D possibly TRBD2 on 6 matching bases. The CDR3 has 16 amino acids. Germline V CDR1 and CDR2: SEHNR, FQNEAQ (reference sequence). V lost 5 bases, J lost 1 base, and 18 bases lay in between.

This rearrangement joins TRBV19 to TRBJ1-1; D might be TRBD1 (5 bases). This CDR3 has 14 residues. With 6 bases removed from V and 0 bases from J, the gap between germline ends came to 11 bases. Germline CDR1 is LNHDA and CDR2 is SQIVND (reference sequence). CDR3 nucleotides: TGTGCCAGTAGCGAGGGACGGATGAACACTGAAGCTTTCTTT. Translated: CASSEGRMNTEAFF.

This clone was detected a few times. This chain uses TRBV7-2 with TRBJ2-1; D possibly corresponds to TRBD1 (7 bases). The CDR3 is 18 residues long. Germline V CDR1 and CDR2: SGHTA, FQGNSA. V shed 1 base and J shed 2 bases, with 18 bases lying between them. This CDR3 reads CASSLEASGGLTYNEQFF. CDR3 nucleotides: TGTGCCAGCAGCTTAGAGGCATCAGGGGGGCTCACCTACAATGAGCAGTTCTTC.

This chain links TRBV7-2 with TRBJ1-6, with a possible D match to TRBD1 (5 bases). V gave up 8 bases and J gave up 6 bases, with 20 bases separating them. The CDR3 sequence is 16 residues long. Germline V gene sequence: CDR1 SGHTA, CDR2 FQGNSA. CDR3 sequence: CASSFTGTPSNSPLHF. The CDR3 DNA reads TGTGCCAGCTCTTTTACGGGGACTCCTAGTAATTCACCCCTCCACTTT.

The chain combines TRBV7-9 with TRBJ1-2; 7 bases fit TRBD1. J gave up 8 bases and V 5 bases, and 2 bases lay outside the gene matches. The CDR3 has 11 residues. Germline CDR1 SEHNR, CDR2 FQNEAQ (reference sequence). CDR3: CASSRTGGYTF. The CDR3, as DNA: TGTGCCAGCAGCCGGACAGGCGGCTACACCTTC.

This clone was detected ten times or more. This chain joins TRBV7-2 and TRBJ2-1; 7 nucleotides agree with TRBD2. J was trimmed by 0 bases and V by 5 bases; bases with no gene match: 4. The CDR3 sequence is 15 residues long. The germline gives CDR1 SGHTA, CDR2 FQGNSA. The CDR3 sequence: CASSRRGSSYNEQFF. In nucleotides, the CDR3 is TGTGCCAGCAGCCGGCGGGGGAGCTCCTACAATGAGCAGTTCTTC.

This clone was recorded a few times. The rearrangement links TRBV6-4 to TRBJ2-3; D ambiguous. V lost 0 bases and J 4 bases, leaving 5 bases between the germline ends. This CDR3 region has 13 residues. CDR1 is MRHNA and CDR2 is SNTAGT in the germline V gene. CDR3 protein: CASSDSKADTQYF. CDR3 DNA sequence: TGTGCCAGCAGTGACTCGAAAGCAGATACGCAGTATTTT.

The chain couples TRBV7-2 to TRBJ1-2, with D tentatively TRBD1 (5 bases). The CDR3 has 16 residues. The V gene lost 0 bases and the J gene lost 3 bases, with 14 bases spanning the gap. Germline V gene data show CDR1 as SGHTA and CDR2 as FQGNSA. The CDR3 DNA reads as TGTGCCAGCAGCTTAGCAGGGGTCTCAAGCCACTATGGCTACACCTTC. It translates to CASSLAGVSSHYGYTF.

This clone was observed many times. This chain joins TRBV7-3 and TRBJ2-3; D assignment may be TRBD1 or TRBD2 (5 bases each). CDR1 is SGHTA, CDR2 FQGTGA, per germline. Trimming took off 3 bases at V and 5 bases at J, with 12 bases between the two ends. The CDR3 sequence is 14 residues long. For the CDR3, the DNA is TGTGCCAGCAGCTTTAGTGGGGACCGAGATACGCAGTATTTT. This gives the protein CASSFSGDRDTQYF. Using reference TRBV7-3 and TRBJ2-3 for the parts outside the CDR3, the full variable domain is GAGVSQTPSNKVTEKGKYVELRCDPISGHTALYWYRQSLGQGPEFLIYFQGTGAADDSGLPNDRFFAVRPEGSVSTLKIQRTERGDSAVYLCASSFSGDRDTQYFGPGTRLTVL.

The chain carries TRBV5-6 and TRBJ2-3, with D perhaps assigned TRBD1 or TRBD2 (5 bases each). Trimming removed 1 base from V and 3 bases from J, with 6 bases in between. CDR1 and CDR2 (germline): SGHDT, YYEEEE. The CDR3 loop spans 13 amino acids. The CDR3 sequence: CASSLWGTDTQYF. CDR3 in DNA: TGTGCCAGCAGCTTGTGGGGGACAGATACGCAGTATTTT.

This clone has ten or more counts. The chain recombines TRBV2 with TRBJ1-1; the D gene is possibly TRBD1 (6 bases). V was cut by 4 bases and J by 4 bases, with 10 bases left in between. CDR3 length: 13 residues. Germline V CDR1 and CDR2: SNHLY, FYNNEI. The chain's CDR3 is CASSVGAGTEAFF. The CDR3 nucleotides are TGTGCCAGCAGTGTGGGGGCGGGCACTGAAGCTTTCTTT.

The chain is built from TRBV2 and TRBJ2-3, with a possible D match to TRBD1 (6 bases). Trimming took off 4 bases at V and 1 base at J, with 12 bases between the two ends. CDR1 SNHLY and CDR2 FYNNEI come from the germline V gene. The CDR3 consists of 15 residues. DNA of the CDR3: TGTGCCAGCAGTGGAGCAGGGGCCGGCACAGATACGCAGTATTTT. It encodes CASSGAGAGTDTQYF. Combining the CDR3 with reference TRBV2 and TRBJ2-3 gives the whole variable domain EPEVTQTPSHQVTQMGQEVILRCVPISNHLYFYWYRQILGQKVEFLVSFYNNEISEKSEIFDDQFSVERPDGSNFTLKIRSTKLEDSAMYFCASSGAGAGTDTQYFGPGTRLTVL.

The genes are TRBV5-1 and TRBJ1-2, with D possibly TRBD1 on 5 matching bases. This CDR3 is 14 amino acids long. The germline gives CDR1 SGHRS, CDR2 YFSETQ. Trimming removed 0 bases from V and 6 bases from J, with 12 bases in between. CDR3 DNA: TGCGCCAGCAGCTTGGAGTCAGGGTTTGATGGCTACACCTTC. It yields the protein CASSLESGFDGYTF.

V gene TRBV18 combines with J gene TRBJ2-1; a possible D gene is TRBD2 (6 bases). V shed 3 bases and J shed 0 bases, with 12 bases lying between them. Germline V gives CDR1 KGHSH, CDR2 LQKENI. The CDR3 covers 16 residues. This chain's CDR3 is CASSPPGLSSYNEQFF. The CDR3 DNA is TGTGCCAGCTCACCGCCGGGACTGAGCTCCTACAATGAGCAGTTCTTC.

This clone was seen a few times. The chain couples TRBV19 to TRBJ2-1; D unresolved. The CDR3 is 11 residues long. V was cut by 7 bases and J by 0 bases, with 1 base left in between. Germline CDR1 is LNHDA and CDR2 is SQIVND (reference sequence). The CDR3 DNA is TGTGCCAGTAACTCCTACAATGAGCAGTTCTTC. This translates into CASNSYNEQFF.

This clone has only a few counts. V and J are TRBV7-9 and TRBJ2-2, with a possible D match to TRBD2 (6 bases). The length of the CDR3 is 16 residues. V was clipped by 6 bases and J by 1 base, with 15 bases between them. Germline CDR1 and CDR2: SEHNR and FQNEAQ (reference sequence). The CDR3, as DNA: TGTGCCAGCAGATTACAACCGGGGGAGAACACCGGGGAGCTGTTTTTT. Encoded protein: CASRLQPGENTGELFF.

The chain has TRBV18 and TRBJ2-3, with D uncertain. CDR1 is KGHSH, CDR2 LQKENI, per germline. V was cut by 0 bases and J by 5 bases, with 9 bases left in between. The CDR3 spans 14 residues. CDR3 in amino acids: CASSPPSQVDTQYF. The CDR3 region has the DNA TGTGCCAGCTCACCACCCTCCCAAGTAGATACGCAGTATTTT.

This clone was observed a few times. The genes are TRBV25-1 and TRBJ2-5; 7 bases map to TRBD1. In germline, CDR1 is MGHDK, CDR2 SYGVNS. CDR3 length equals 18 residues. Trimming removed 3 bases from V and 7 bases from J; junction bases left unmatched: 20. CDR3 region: CASSDSNLGGRWSWTQYF. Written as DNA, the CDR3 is TGTGCCAGCAGTGACTCTAACTTAGGGGGCCGCTGGAGCTGGACCCAGTACTTC.

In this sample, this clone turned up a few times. As DNA, the CDR3 is TGCGCCAGCAGCCAGGGAGGGGGCTTCCCCACTGAAGCTTTCTTT. It translates to CASSQGGGFPTEAFF. V and J are TRBV4-3 and TRBJ1-1; the match to TRBD1 covers 7 bases. This CDR3 is 15 amino acids long. The ends lost 3 bases at V and 4 bases at J; junction bases unmatched: 8. Germline V CDR1 and CDR2: LGHNA, YSLEER.

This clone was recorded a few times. CDR3 loop: CASSTSGSSYNEQFF. CDR3 DNA: TGTGCCAGTAGCACTAGCGGGAGCTCCTACAATGAGCAGTTCTTC. The chain has TRBV19 and TRBJ2-1; TRBD2 matches 11 bases. The V gene end was trimmed by 6 bases and the J gene end by 0 bases; junction bases not matched to a gene: 1. The CDR3 is made up of 15 amino acids. Germline V CDR1 and CDR2: LNHDA, SQIVND (reference sequence).

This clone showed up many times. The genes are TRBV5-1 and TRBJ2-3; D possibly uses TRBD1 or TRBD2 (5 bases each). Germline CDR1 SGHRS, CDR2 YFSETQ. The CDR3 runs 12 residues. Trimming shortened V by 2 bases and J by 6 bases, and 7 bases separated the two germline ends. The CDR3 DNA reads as TGCGCCAGCAGCTTCGAGGGGGATACGCAGTATTTT. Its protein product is CASSFEGDTQYF. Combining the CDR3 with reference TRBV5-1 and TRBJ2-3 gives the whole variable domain KAGVTQTPRYLIKTRGQQVTLSCSPISGHRSVSWYQQTPGQGLQFLFEYFSETQRNKGNFPGRFSGRQFSNSRSEMNVSTLELGDSALYLCASSFEGDTQYFGPGTRLTVL.